One TCR beta chain is described in this entry. Its antigen is not yet known. Base qualities are not at hand, and no much larger clone is one base apart. This entry is derived from a study of technical replicates of blood from a few donors (dated by TCRdb to 2016 to 2017). Libraries came from the immunoSEQ multiplex PCR assay. In its TCRdb copy, this immuneACCESS table keeps in-frame sequences only and misses some clones. Where compared with another copy, unresolved V genes explain less than half of these, and the others have no known cause. This sample gives fewer than 75,000 clones in total; approximately 90% of them show up just once. Of the sample, 4.5% to 5% falls within the top ten clones. The receptor was isolated from a human donor in good health. Some clones in this sample may be carry-over from other donors' samples. The sample comprised PBMCs.

For the CDR3, the sequence is CASSGGNTEAFF. In nucleotide form, the sequence is TGTGCCAGCTCAGGAGGGAACACTGAAGCTTTCTTT. This chain joins TRBV18 to TRBJ1-1; the D gene assignment is ambiguous. Trimming removed 5 bases from V and 1 base from J, leaving 5 bases between the germline ends. From its cysteine to its phenylalanine, the CDR3 spans 12 amino acids. The read is trimmed to its CDR3 DNA, 36 bases read in frame from base 1. CDR1 and CDR2 (KGHSH, LQKENI) derive from the germline V gene.